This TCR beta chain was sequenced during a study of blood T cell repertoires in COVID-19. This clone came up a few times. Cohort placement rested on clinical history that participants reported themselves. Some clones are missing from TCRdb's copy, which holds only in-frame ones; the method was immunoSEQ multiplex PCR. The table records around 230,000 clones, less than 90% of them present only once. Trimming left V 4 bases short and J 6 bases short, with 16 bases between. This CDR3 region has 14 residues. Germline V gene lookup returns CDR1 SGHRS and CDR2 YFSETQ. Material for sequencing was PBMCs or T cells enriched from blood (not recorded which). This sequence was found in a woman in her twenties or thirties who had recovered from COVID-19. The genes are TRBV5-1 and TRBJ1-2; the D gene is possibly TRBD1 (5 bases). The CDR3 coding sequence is TGCGCCAGCAGCCGCTGGGGCATTCCCAATGGCTACACCTTC. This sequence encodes CASSRWGIPNGYTF.